The entry below describes one T cell receptor (beta chain). Its antigen is as yet unknown. The data were obtained in a study of Tregs in tolerant kidney transplant recipients. Across the whole study: Recipients received nonmyeloablative bone marrow transplants from related graft donors, with transient mixed chimerism. Findings and limits, study-wide: Biological reproducibility was not directly addressed, but technical replication error appeared minimal. For some patients, primers changed over time, blocking nucleotide-level comparison.

Sequenced by immunoSEQ multiplex PCR; TCRdb stores in-frame clones only, minus some. The table has about 69,000 clones, roughly 89% seen once; the top ten hold around 0.4%. Unstimulated regulatory T cells (CD4+CD25+CD127-), CD4+CD25- non-regulatory cells, CD4 and CD8 cells were FACS-sorted from thawed PBMCs. The V gene's germline CDR1 is SNHLY and CDR2 FYNNEI. J lost 5 bases, V lost 7 bases, and 11 bases had no gene match. The CDR3 is 14 amino acids. Sample: CD4+ T cells from blood, taken before the transplant. The chain is built from TRBV2 and TRBJ2-7; TRBD2 matches 7 bases. The receptor's source is a human donor who received a combined kidney and bone marrow transplant. The CDR3 is CASKFGGSGDEQYF. CDR3 coding DNA: TGTGCCAGCAAGTTTGGCGGGAGCGGGGACGAGCAGTACTTC.